The entry that follows covers one T cell receptor (beta chain) sequence. Antigen unknown. The sample originates from a study of T cell repertoires in cytomegalovirus infection. From the reads, TCRdb called clonotypes with MiXCR, one entry per CDR3 protein. Altogether roughly 500,000 distinct CDR3 sequences are present, approximately 42% being singletons, with the ten largest covering roughly two fifths. This CDR3 region has 14 residues. V dropped 6 bases and J dropped 1 base, with 12 bases sitting between them. The germline V gene encodes CDR1 SNHLY and CDR2 FYNNEI. V and J are TRBV2 and TRBJ2-5, with no clear D. This clonotype was sampled from a human donor in good health (CMV status not recorded). Some clones in this sample may be carry-over from other donors' samples. The source material was cultured PBMCs, sampled from culture after CMV antigen stimulation. For the CDR3, the DNA is TGTGCCAGCAGGACCTCGGCCCTCCAAGAGACCCAGTACTTC. This encodes CASRTSALQETQYF.